The 25 T cell receptor beta chains listed next were all sequenced from one sample in a study of persistence of HIV-infected CD4 T cells. This was the immunoSEQ version 4 assay in survey mode. The method was immunoSEQ multiplex PCR; TCRdb's version includes in-frame clones alone and lacks a portion of them. Altogether tens of thousands of clones are present, approximately 78% being singletons, with the ten largest covering 4.6%. Their recognized antigens are unknown. Stimulation used around 10 ug/mL lysate from CMV-infected fibroblasts. Sorted nonresponding memory CD4+ T cells were CD40L-negative, CD69-negative, CD45RO-high. Sequences were derived from CD4+ T cells sorted from PBMCs after 18-hour stimulation, sampled from a patient who received antiretroviral therapy. The origin of the receptors is an adult man with HIV who was CMV-seropositive.

The chain carries TRBV12-3 or TRBV12-4 and TRBJ2-1; the D is unclear. The CDR3 runs to 11 residues. V lost 2 bases to trimming and J lost 9 bases, with 5 bases between them. The CDR3 loop reads CASSLQFEQFF. As DNA, the CDR3 is TGTGCCAGCAGTTTACAGTTTGAGCAGTTCTTC.

V is TRBV7-9 and J is TRBJ1-5; D unresolved. V lost 4 bases and J lost 5, with 9 bases in between. The CDR3 runs 13 residues. CDR1 is SEHNR, CDR2 FQNEAQ, per germline (reference sequence). In DNA, the CDR3 is TGTGCCAGCAGCTATGGTTTGGATCAGCCCCAGCATTTT. Its protein product is CASSYGLDQPQHF.

The genes are TRBV2 and TRBJ2-7; TRBD1 might be the D (6 bases). The germline gives CDR1 SNHLY, CDR2 FYNNEI. The CDR3 spans 13 residues. The V and J ends lost 8 bases and 0 bases respectively, with 11 bases between them. The CDR3 spells CASATGHSYEQYF. The CDR3 DNA reads TGTGCCAGCGCGACAGGTCACTCCTACGAGCAGTACTTC.

This clone was detected once. V and J are TRBV10-3 and TRBJ2-3; weak D call: TRBD1 (5 bases). Germline-derived CDR1 and CDR2 are ENHRY and SYGVKD. V lost 0 bases, J lost 2 bases, and 6 bases lay in between. The CDR3 spans 14 residues. The CDR3 here is CAISESRDTDTQYF. Written as DNA, the CDR3 is TGTGCCATCAGTGAGTCCAGGGACACAGATACGCAGTATTTT.

This clone was detected a few times. The rearrangement links TRBV28 to TRBJ2-3, with D hard to call. The CDR3 has 14 residues. V was trimmed by 3 bases and J by 0 bases, leaving 7 bases between them. The germline V gene encodes CDR1 MDHEN and CDR2 SYDVKM. The CDR3 DNA reads TGTGCCAGCAGTTTGCCGGCTAGCACAGATACGCAGTATTTT. It encodes CASSLPASTDTQYF.

In DNA form, the CDR3 reads TGTGCCAGCAGCGAGCGCCCTCAGGTCTATGGCTACACCTTC. Its translation is CASSERPQVYGYTF. V is TRBV3-1 (or the pseudogene TRBV3-2) and J is TRBJ1-2; no firm D call. CDR1 is LGHDT, CDR2 YNNKEL, per germline (reference sequence). The CDR3 totals 14 residues. Trimming took 5 bases from V and 4 from J, leaving 14 bases between them.

The chain joins TRBV12-3 or TRBV12-4 to TRBJ1-3; D perhaps matches TRBD1 (5 bases). The CDR3 spans 13 residues. Deletions cut 2 bases from V and 4 bases from J, with 6 bases between. The CDR3 nucleotides are TGTGCCAGCAGTTTAAAGGGGGGAAACACCATATATTTT. This encodes CASSLKGGNTIYF.

As regards this clone: The conserved closing phenylalanine or tryptophan is absent in this CDR3, likely reflecting a read error. The limits of the CDR3 on the DNA are not certain, so only TCRdb's listed CDR3 is given. J is TRBJ1-2 and V is TRBV6-5; the table's D call TRBD1 went unverified against the DNA. The germline V gene has CDR1 MNHEY and CDR2 SVGAGI. The CDR3 adds up to 12 amino acids, both ends counted. The CDR3 sequence: CASSWGQGAKDV.

The V and J genes are TRBV24-1 and TRBJ2-3, with D possibly TRBD1 on 7 matching bases. CDR1 KGHDR and CDR2 SFDVKD come from the germline V gene. V was trimmed by 9 bases and J by 5 bases, leaving 17 bases between them. CDR3 length equals 14 residues. The CDR3 loop reads CATDVGGGEDTQYF. The CDR3 DNA is TGTGCCACCGACGTAGGGGGCGGGGAAGATACGCAGTATTTT.

The sample holds one count of this clone. The chain uses TRBV7-6 and TRBJ2-3; 9 bases fit TRBD1. In germline, CDR1 is SGHVS, CDR2 FNYEAQ. CDR3 length: 14 amino acids. V gave up 3 bases and J gave up 4 bases; unmatched junction bases: 2. The CDR3 region has the DNA TGTGCCAGCAGCTTTAACAGGGGGCCAGATACGCAGTATTTT. Translation gives CASSFNRGPDTQYF.

This clone was seen a handful of times. The rearrangement joins TRBV5-1 to TRBJ2-1; 9 bases are shared with TRBD1. The CDR3 is made up of 16 amino acids. J lost 5 bases, V lost 2 bases, and 8 bases had no gene match. Germline V gene lookup returns CDR1 SGHRS and CDR2 YFSETQ. CDR3 sequence: CASSFNSGTGNNEQFF. CDR3 nucleotide sequence: TGCGCCAGCAGCTTTAATTCCGGGACAGGGAACAATGAGCAGTTCTTC.

The V gene is TRBV10-1, the J gene TRBJ2-2, with D uncertain. Per the germline V gene, CDR1 is WNHNN and CDR2 is SYGVQD (reference sequence). Trimming took off 6 bases at V and 4 bases at J, with 15 bases between the two ends. The CDR3 length is 15 residues. DNA of the CDR3: TGCGCCAGCAGCGACGACACAAGGGCCACCGGGGAGCTGTTTTTT. Translated: CASSDDTRATGELFF.

The V gene is TRBV5-8, the J gene TRBJ2-7; D is unresolved. Looked up from germline, CDR1 is SGHTS and CDR2 is YDEGEE. The V end was cut by 1 base, the J end by 3 bases, with 2 bases between. The CDR3 runs 11 residues. The CDR3: CASSLFYEQYF. Here the CDR3 DNA reads TGTGCCAGCAGCTTGTTCTACGAGCAGTACTTC.

The gene calls are TRBV6-5 and TRBJ1-5; D might be TRBD1 (6 bases). The CDR3 runs to 15 residues. The germline CDR1 and CDR2 sequences are MNHEY and SVGAGI. With 8 bases removed from V and 5 bases from J, the gap between germline ends came to 19 bases. The CDR3 loop reads CASGSPRTADQPQHF. In DNA form, the CDR3 reads TGTGCCAGCGGATCCCCTCGGACAGCTGATCAGCCCCAGCATTTT.

The genes are TRBV6-6 and TRBJ2-2; 12 bases map to TRBD2. The length of the CDR3 is 16 residues. The V gene end was trimmed by 8 bases and the J gene end by 4 bases; junction bases not matched to a gene: 8. Germline-derived CDR1 and CDR2 are MNHNY and SVGAGI (reference sequence). The chain's CDR3 is CASCHGLAGFTGELFF. The CDR3 coding sequence is TGTGCCAGCTGTCATGGACTAGCGGGGTTCACCGGGGAGCTGTTTTTT.

The chain carries TRBV5-1 and TRBJ2-1; 8 nucleotides agree with TRBD2. CDR3 length: 19 amino acids. The V segment lost 4 bases and the J segment 5 bases; nucleotides outside the gene matches: 20. The V gene's germline CDR1 is SGHRS and CDR2 YFSETQ. The CDR3 DNA reads as TGCGCCAGCAGCCCAGTGGGGACCCCGGAGGCGGGGGGCCACAATGAGCAGTTCTTC. Its translation: CASSPVGTPEAGGHNEQFF.

The chain couples TRBV5-8 to TRBJ1-2, with 7 nucleotides matching TRBD1. The germline CDR1 and CDR2 sequences are SGHTS and YDEGEE. V lost 0 bases to trimming and J lost 0 bases; unmatched junction nucleotides: 2. This CDR3 spans 15 amino acids. CDR3: CASSLGQGANYGYTF. The CDR3 DNA reads as TGTGCCAGCAGCTTGGGGCAGGGGGCTAACTATGGCTACACCTTC.

The rearrangement links TRBV27 to TRBJ1-2; 7 positions match TRBD1. Germline CDR1 and CDR2: MNHEY and SMNVEV (reference sequence). The CDR3 spans 14 residues. With 2 bases clipped from V and 4 bases from J, the junction kept 4 bases outside the gene matches. The CDR3 protein is CASSLDRELYGYTF. CDR3 nucleotides: TGTGCCAGCAGTTTAGACAGGGAACTCTATGGCTACACCTTC.

The chain links TRBV5-1 to TRBJ1-2; D uncertain. Between the trimmed V and J ends, which lost 4 bases and 4 bases, there was a span of 14 bases. The germline V gene has CDR1 SGHRS and CDR2 YFSETQ. This CDR3 has 14 amino acids. The DNA for the CDR3 is TGCGCCAGCAGCCCGGGAGGGAGAGTCTATGGCTACACCTTC. It yields the protein CASSPGGRVYGYTF. The variable domain in full, completed from reference TRBV5-1 and TRBJ1-2, reads KAGVTQTPRYLIKTRGQQVTLSCSPISGHRSVSWYQQTPGQGLQFLFEYFSETQRNKGNFPGRFSGRQFSNSRSEMNVSTLELGDSALYLCASSPGGRVYGYTFGSGTRLTVV.

The rearrangement joins TRBV4-2 to TRBJ1-2; D uncertain. V lost 0 bases and J lost 2, with 7 bases in between. CDR1 LGHNA and CDR2 YNFKEQ come from the germline V gene. The CDR3 extends over 14 amino acids. The CDR3, as DNA: TGTGCCAGCAGCCAAGACCGGCACAACTATGGCTACACCTTC. This encodes CASSQDRHNYGYTF.

The chain carries TRBV15 and TRBJ2-7; possibly TRBD1 for D (6 bases). Germline-derived CDR1 and CDR2 are LNHNV and YYDKDF (reference sequence). This CDR3 region has 15 residues. Trimming cost V 4 bases and J 5 bases, with 18 bases left between them. CDR3 coding DNA: TGTGCCACCAGCACCGACACAGGGATTGTCCACGAGCAGTACTTC. Translated: CATSTDTGIVHEQYF.

This clone was found a few times. V is TRBV7-2 and J is TRBJ2-2; D uncertain. The V end lost 3 bases, the J end lost 4 bases, and 12 bases lay between the germline ends. The CDR3 spans 15 residues. Germline CDR1 reads SGHTA; CDR2 reads FQGNSA. The CDR3 protein is CASSLVTLSTGELFF. CDR3 in DNA: TGTGCCAGCAGCTTGGTAACCCTCTCCACCGGGGAGCTGTTTTTT.

V gene TRBV6-6 combines with J gene TRBJ1-1; TRBD1 matches 8 bases. This CDR3 spans 15 amino acids. The germline V gene encodes CDR1 MNHNY and CDR2 SVGAGI (reference sequence). Losses at the gene ends were 4 bases for V and 3 bases for J; bases not matched to a gene: 7. This chain's CDR3 is CASSSPGQGDTEAFF. In DNA, the CDR3 is TGTGCCAGCAGTTCCCCCGGACAGGGCGACACTGAAGCTTTCTTT.

This chain uses TRBV5-1 with TRBJ2-3, with a possible D match to TRBD1 (7 bases). V lost 1 base to trimming and J lost 1 base, with 13 bases between them. Germline CDR1 SGHRS, CDR2 YFSETQ. The CDR3 spans 16 residues. The CDR3 region has the DNA TGCGCCAGCAGCTTGAGCCAGGGGGGTGGCACAGATACGCAGTATTTT. Its translation: CASSLSQGGGTDTQYF.

The chain uses TRBV7-3 and TRBJ2-7; D gene ambiguous. Germline CDR1 reads SGHTA; CDR2 reads FQGTGA. This CDR3 is built from 13 residues. The germline V and J ends were trimmed by 2 bases and 7 bases, with 12 bases remaining between them. CDR3 in amino acids: CASSLEPLGEQYF. The CDR3 DNA reads as TGTGCCAGCAGCTTAGAGCCTCTAGGTGAGCAGTACTTC.